This T cell receptor (beta chain) was found in a study of identical twins (dated by TCRdb to 2016 to 2017). Concerning the study at large: TCR alpha and beta repertoires from monozygotic twins, unrelated adults of various ages and cord blood were deep-sequenced to test whether fetal clonotypes persist. To rule out contamination, replicate twin experiments were performed at different times with different library preparation protocols. What the study reported, not specific to this receptor: Compared with coincidental sharing between unrelated individuals, an excess of low generation-probability sequences was observed among out-of-frame TCR alpha sequences shared between twins. Excess twin sharing in beta out-of-frame sequences was weaker because fewer shared sequences lowered the signal-to-noise ratio. Invariant T cells such as MAIT and iNKT could partly confound zero-insertion analyses, though diverse VJ usage argued against this for most clonotypes. Abundant cord blood beta clonotypes carried fewer insertions; young adult naive repertoires showed a weaker similar trend, while memory repertoires showed none. Conclusions relied on cross-sectional statistical analysis, since the same donors could not be followed over many years. In monozygotic twins, recombination models systematically underestimated out-of-frame TCR alpha sharing, but the models matched the sharing seen between unrelated individuals.

This clonotype was observed a few times. The clone's antigen remains unknown. No base qualities exist here, and no much larger clone lies one base off it. Every donor was a healthy Caucasian. Three pairs of female monozygotic twins, all aged about 18 to 30 years, were included in the twin cohort. Miltenyi CD45RO+ enrichment and human naive T-cell isolation kits were used to isolate memory (CD45RO+) and naive T cells from PBMC. The protocol used for the library was 5' RACE. Sequencing relied on an Illumina HiSeq 2000. Template switching introduced a universal primer binding site; the final cDNA contained a unique molecular identifier, enabling accurate counting of TCR cDNA molecules. First-strand cDNA for TCR alpha and beta chains was synthesized from specific primers in the conserved constant-segment region. To control for contamination, every cDNA library was double barcoded, receiving both a SMART-Mk sample barcode and Illumina barcodes. Two successive PCR steps introduced TruSeq adapter sequences along with Illumina sample barcodes. The Illumina HiSeq platform was used with custom primers to sequence TCR alpha and beta cDNA libraries. In the paper's pipeline: Unique molecular identifiers were extracted from raw reads with MiGEC, and CDR3 positions were determined with MiXCR. Recombination models were inferred per individual with the repgenHMM and IGoR tools using an EM algorithm. Shared clonotype analysis was performed with the tcR package in R, normalizing sharing by the product of cloneset sizes. To study raw recombination free of thymic and clonal selection effects, out-of-frame nonproductive sequences were analyzed. The public sequencing data were trimmed at Q25 with fastp and processed into clonotypes with MiXCR by TCRdb, which kept only in-frame beta chains. Each entry merges the rows of one CDR3 protein and shows their most common DNA and genes. TCRdb's processing, not the study's, gives the V and J calls here. The sample includes about 240,000 distinct CDR3 sequences, with more than 9.5% observed a single time. The top ten constitute about 3.9% of the sample.

These same records also appear under a second study, on yellow fever vaccine responses in identical twins. From the second report: The authors reported that the T cell response to vaccination in identical twins appeared partly convergent and partly personalized. Focusing on identical twins, the study followed the T cell clones that responded to the vaccine, and did so with precision.

This TCR derives from a young woman in good health. The source material was memory (CD45RO+) T cells sorted from blood. The label giving this sample's cell subset or site can be read as: CD45RO+ enriched T cells.

In nucleotide form, the sequence is TGTGCCAGCAGGGATACCGGGACAAGCGGAAACACCATATATTTT. Protein translation: CASRDTGTSGNTIYF. Recombination joined TRBV6-2 or TRBV6-3 with TRBJ1-3, and perhaps TRBD1 as D gene, on 6 matching bases. V is pared back by 6 bases and J by 4 bases, with 16 bases lying between the germline termini. CDR1 MNHEY and CDR2 SVGEGT were looked up in the germline V gene. Taken from cysteine to phenylalanine, the CDR3 has 15 residues. Left in the record is the CDR3 DNA by itself, 45 bases read in frame from the first base.